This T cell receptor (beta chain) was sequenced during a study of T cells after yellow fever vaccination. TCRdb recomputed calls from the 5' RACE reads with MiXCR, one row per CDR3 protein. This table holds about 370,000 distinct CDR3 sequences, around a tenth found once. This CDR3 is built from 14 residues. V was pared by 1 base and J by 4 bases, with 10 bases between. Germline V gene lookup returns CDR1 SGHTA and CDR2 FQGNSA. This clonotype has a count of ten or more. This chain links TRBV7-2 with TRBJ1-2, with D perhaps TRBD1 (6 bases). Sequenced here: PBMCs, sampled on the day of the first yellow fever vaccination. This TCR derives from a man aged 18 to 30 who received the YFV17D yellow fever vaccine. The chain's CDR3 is CASSLERQAYGYTF. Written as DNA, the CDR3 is TGTGCCAGCAGCTTAGAACGACAGGCCTATGGCTACACCTTC.